Listed below are T cell receptor beta chains from one sample, sequenced in a study of cytomegalovirus exposure and HLA in healthy donors. This table comes from immunoSEQ multiplex PCR, and its TCRdb copy is limited to in-frame clones, with some not included. The data include about 39,000 clones; the top ten clones carry around 3.8%. Sequencing was done on a sample of PBMCs. The receptor source for this set is a male donor in good health and CMV-seronegative. Both conserved end residues are part of each CDR3. Fields, in order: J gene, V gene, D gene, CDR3 DNA, CDR3 protein. D genes are given only for firm matches.

TRBJ1-1 | TRBV5-1 | TRBD1 | TGCGCCAGCAATAATTACAGGGGGCGGGACACTGAAGCTTTCTTT | CASNNYRGRDTEAFF
TRBJ1-5 | TRBV5-6 | NA | TGTGCCAGCAGCTTGGGGTCCGGGTCTGGGCAGCCCCAGCATTTT | CASSLGSGSGQPQHF
TRBJ1-5 | TRBV6-5 | TRBD1 | TGTGCCAGCAGTTATGGACAGGACAATCAGCCCCAGCATTTT | CASSYGQDNQPQHF
TRBJ2-5 | TRBV18 | TRBD1 | TGTGCCAGCTCAAACAGGGGGCTTGGCCAACGAGAGACCCAGTACTTC | CASSNRGLGQRETQYF
TRBJ1-1 | TRBV9 | NA | TGTGCCAGCAGCATGAGGCCGTTCGGCACTGAAGCTTTCTTT | CASSMRPFGTEAFF
TRBJ1-2 | TRBV10-2 | NA | TGCGCCAGCAGCCGAGGGAATAACTATGGCTACACCTTC | CASSRGNNYGYTF
TRBJ1-5 | TRBV19 | NA | TGTGCCAGTACCGACAACAGGGTTAGGAATCAGCCCCAGCATTTT | CASTDNRVRNQPQHF
TRBJ2-7 | TRBV7-9 | NA | TGTGCCAGCAGCGTAGTCATCCTGACTACAACCTACGAGCAGTACTTC | CASSVVILTTTYEQYF
TRBJ2-7 | TRBV6-1 | NA | TGTGCCAGCAGTGAAGGATCGATGGGGGGGGCGCCCCCCTACGAGCAGTACTTC | CASSEGSMGGAPPYEQYF
TRBJ2-5 | TRBV2 | NA | TGTGCCAGCAGTGAGGAGCCCCTCCAAGAGACCCAGTACTTC | CASSEEPLQETQYF
TRBJ1-2 | TRBV27 | NA | TGTGCCAGCAGTTTTGGGGGCTATGGCTGCACCTTC | CASSFGGYGCTF
TRBJ1-2 | TRBV30 | NA | TGTGCCTGGGGGGGAGGCGGCTACACCTTC | CAWGGGGYTF
TRBJ2-3 | TRBV9 | TRBD2 | TGTGCCAGCTCGCAGCGGGGGGGCATCACAGATACGCAGTATTTT | CASSQRGGITDTQYF
TRBJ1-1 | TRBV6-5 | NA | TGTGCCAGCATGCGGGGGAACACTGAAGCTTTCTTT | CASMRGNTEAFF
TRBJ2-2 | TRBV7-6 | NA | TGTGCCAGCAGCTTAGTAGGGCAGGGGAACACCGGGGAGCTGTTTTTT | CASSLVGQGNTGELFF
TRBJ1-1 | TRBV13 | TRBD1 | TGTGCCAGGAGCAGAACAGGGGCGAAGAACACTGAAGCTTTCTTT | CARSRTGAKNTEAFF
TRBJ1-2 | TRBV28 | NA | TGTGCCAGCAGTTTAGTGACAAGAAGTAACTATGGCTACACCTTC | CASSLVTRSNYGYTF
TRBJ2-5 | TRBV5-4 | NA | TGTGCCAGCAGCTTACCAGGGTCAGAGACCCAGTACTTC | CASSLPGSETQYF
TRBJ2-3 | TRBV19 | TRBD1 | TGTGCCAGCCGACAGGGGATCACAGATACGCAGTATTTT | CASRQGITDTQYF
TRBJ1-5 | TRBV19 | NA | TGTGCCAGTAGTCTAGGCGGGGGGGCAAATCAGCCCCAGCATTTT | CASSLGGGANQPQHF
TRBJ1-3 | TRBV28 | NA | TGTGCCAGCAGTCCCGACAGACTTGGAAACACCATATATTTT | CASSPDRLGNTIYF
TRBJ2-7 | TRBV6-1 | NA | TGTGCCAGCAGTGCCTGGGGGGCGGGGGCCGCCTACGAGCAGTACTTC | CASSAWGAGAAYEQYF
TRBJ1-6 | TRBV6-1 | NA | TGTGCCAGCAGTGAGCTTCAGGGATCACCCCTCCACTTT | CASSELQGSPLHF
TRBJ1-1 | TRBV19 | TRBD1 | TGTGCCAGTAGCCTAACAGGGGGCACTGAAGCTTTCTTT | CASSLTGGTEAFF
TRBJ2-3 | TRBV11-2 | TRBD2 | TGTGCCAGCAGCCCGGGGGGGCCGACAGATACGCAGTATTTT | CASSPGGPTDTQYF
TRBJ1-1 | TRBV7-2 | NA | TGTGCCAGCAGGACGGAGCGACGGAACACTGAAGCTTTCTTT | CASRTERRNTEAFF
TRBJ2-7 | TRBV14 | NA | TGTGCCAGTTCGTGGGGCCCAACCTACGAGCAGTACTTC | CASSWGPTYEQYF
TRBJ1-2 | TRBV14 | NA | TGTGCCAGCAGCCCCCGGCGAGCAGGGAACTATGGCTACACCTTC | CASSPRRAGNYGYTF
TRBJ2-1 | TRBV5-6 | NA | TGTGCCAGCACCCCGGGACAAGCCTACAATGAGCAGTTCTTC | CASTPGQAYNEQFF
TRBJ2-5 | TRBV28 | TRBD2 | TGTGCCAGCAGCCCCCTAGCGGGGGGAGAGACCCAGTACTTC | CASSPLAGGETQYF
TRBJ1-1 | TRBV6-5 | NA | TGTGCCAGCAGTCTCAATATAGCTACGAACACTGAAGCTTTCTTT | CASSLNIATNTEAFF
TRBJ1-5 | TRBV5-6 | NA | TGTGCCAGCAGCTCCACCCAGGGGACGAGCAATCAGCCCCAGCATTTT | CASSSTQGTSNQPQHF
TRBJ2-3 | TRBV5-4 | TRBD1 | TGTGCCAGCAGCAGGGACAGGGGATCCACAGATACGCAGTATTTT | CASSRDRGSTDTQYF
TRBJ2-1 | TRBV10-1 | TRBD1 | TGCGCCAGCAGGGGAACAGGGGCGTGGGACGAGCAGTTCTTC | CASRGTGAWDEQFF
TRBJ1-1 | TRBV2 | TRBD1 | TGTGCCAGCAGTGAAGGACAGGGGGCGTCTGAAGCTTTCTTT | CASSEGQGASEAFF
TRBJ2-2 | TRBV7-9 | NA | TGTGCCAGCAGTTTTATAGGGGAGCTGTTTTTT | CASSFIGELFF
TRBJ2-4 | TRBV28 | TRBD1 | TGTGCCATCCTGTCAGGGGGCGGGAACATTCAGTACTTC | CAILSGGGNIQYF
TRBJ2-3 | TRBV2 | TRBD2 | TGTGCCAGCAGTTTACTAGCGGGGGGGCAAGGTACGCAGTATTTT | CASSLLAGGQGTQYF
TRBJ2-6 | TRBV4-1 | TRBD1 | TGCGCCAGCAGCCGACCGGGACAGGGATTCTCTGGGGCCAACGTCCTGACTTTC | CASSRPGQGFSGANVLTF
TRBJ2-6 | TRBV28 | NA | TGTGCCAGCAACTCAGGAGGGGGGGTCTCTGGGGCCAACGTCCTGACTTTC | CASNSGGGVSGANVLTF
TRBJ1-2 | TRBV7-6 | TRBD1 | TGTGCCAGCAGCTTCCCCGGGACAGGGGACTATGGCTACACCTTC | CASSFPGTGDYGYTF
TRBJ1-5 | TRBV15 | NA | TGTGCCACCAGCAGAGATCTTCCAGGGCCCCAGCCCCAGCATTTT | CATSRDLPGPQPQHF
TRBJ1-5 | TRBV25-1 | NA | TGTGCCAGCAGAGCCTCGGGGAGCAATCAGCCCCAGCATTTT | CASRASGSNQPQHF
TRBJ2-7 | TRBV5-1 | NA | TGCGCCAGCAGCTTGGATGGTCAGGTTACCCAATTAGTGCAATACTTC | CASSLDGQVTQLVQYF
TRBJ2-5 | TRBV5-5 | TRBD2 | TGTGCCAGCAGCCGCGGACTAGCGGGGGGACAAGAGACCCAGTACTTC | CASSRGLAGGQETQYF
TRBJ1-1 | TRBV19 | TRBD1 | TGTGCCAGTAGTACCCACGGGACAGGGAACACTGAAGCTTTCTTT | CASSTHGTGNTEAFF
TRBJ2-3 | TRBV7-6 | TRBD2 | TGTGCCAGCAGCTGGGCTAGCGGGGGGCCGACAGATACGCAGTATTTT | CASSWASGGPTDTQYF
TRBJ2-2 | TRBV7-9 | TRBD1 | TGTGCCATTCAGGGGGCCCGTGCTACCACCGGGGAGCTGTTTTTT | CAIQGARATTGELFF
TRBJ1-2 | TRBV5-1 | TRBD1 | TGCGCCAGCAGCTTGGCGACAGGGGGCTATGGCTACACCTTC | CASSLATGGYGYTF
TRBJ1-1 | TRBV6-6 | NA | TGTGCCAGCAGTCAGGTGAACACTGAAGCTTTCTTT | CASSQVNTEAFF